This T cell receptor (beta chain) was found in a study of T cells in localized non-small cell lung cancer. V was pared by 5 bases and J by 12 bases, with 24 bases of the junction left unmatched. Per the germline V gene, CDR1 is GTSNPN and CDR2 is SVGIG (reference sequence). The CDR3 covers 17 residues. For this clone: The antigen is undetermined.

The study, taken as a whole, reports: Clonality peaked in uninvolved adjacent lung rather than tumor.

Sequenced by immunoSEQ multiplex PCR; TCRdb stores in-frame clones only, minus some. This table holds some 21,000 clones, about 89% found once. The sequence derives from a man aged 40 to 75 with stage I lung adenocarcinoma. Source: peripheral blood, taken before any cancer treatment. This sequence joins TRBV30 and TRBJ2-1, with 8 bases fitting TRBD2. The CDR3 reads CAWGLASFTLNEQWQFF. DNA for the CDR3: TGTGCCTGGGGACTAGCTTCCTTCACTCTCAATGAGCAATGGCAGTTCTTC.